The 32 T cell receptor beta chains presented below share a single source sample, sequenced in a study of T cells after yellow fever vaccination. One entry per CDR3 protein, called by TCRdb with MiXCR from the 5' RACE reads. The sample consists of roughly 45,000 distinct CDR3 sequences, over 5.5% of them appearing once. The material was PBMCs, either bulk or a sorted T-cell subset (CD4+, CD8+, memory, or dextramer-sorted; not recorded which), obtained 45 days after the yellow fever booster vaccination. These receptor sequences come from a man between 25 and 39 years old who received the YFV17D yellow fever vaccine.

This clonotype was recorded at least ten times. CDR3 loop: CASSPRTSGQGAEETQYF. In DNA form, the CDR3 reads TGTGCCAGCAGTCCACGAACATCGGGACAGGGGGCTGAAGAGACCCAGTACTTC. The chain links TRBV27 to TRBJ2-5; 12 nucleotides match TRBD1. The CDR3 spans 18 residues. Germline assignment: CDR1 MNHEY and CDR2 SMNVEV (reference sequence). Trimming at V came to 5 bases and at J to 3 bases, leaving 13 bases not matched to a gene.

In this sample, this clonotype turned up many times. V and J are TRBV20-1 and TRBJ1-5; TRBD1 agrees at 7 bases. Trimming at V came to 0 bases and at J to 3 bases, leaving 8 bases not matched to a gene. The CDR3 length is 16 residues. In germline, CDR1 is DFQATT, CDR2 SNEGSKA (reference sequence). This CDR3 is CSARDTRQGDNQPQHF. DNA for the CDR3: TGCAGTGCTAGAGACACAAGGCAGGGGGACAATCAGCCCCAGCATTTT.

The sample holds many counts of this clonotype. The CDR3 bases are TGCGCCAGCAGACGGGGACAGGGCCCCTACGAGCAGTACTTC. Translated, it gives CASRRGQGPYEQYF. The chain is built from TRBV5-1 and TRBJ2-7; 9 bases fit TRBD1. Germline assignment: CDR1 SGHRS and CDR2 YFSETQ. V was pared by 5 bases and J by 2 bases, with 5 bases of the junction left unmatched. CDR3 length: 14 residues.

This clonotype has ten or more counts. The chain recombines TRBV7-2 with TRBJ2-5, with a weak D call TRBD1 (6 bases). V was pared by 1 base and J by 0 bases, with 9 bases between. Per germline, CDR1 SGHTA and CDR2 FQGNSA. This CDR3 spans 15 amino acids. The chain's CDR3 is CASSLGDRNQETQYF. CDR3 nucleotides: TGTGCCAGCAGCTTAGGCGACAGGAACCAAGAGACCCAGTACTTC.

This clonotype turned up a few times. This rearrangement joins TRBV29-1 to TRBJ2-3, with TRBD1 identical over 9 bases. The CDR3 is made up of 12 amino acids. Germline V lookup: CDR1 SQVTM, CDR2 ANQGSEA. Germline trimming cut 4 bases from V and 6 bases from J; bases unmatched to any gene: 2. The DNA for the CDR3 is TGCAGCGTTGTGGACAGGGGTGATACGCAGTATTTT. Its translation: CSVVDRGDTQYF.

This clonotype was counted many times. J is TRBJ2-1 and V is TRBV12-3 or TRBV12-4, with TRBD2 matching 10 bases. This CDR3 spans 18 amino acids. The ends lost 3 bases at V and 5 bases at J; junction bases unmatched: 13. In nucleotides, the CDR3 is TGTGCCAGCAGTTTTCGGTCTTCTAGCGGGAGTCTCCACAATGAGCAGTTCTTC. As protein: CASSFRSSSGSLHNEQFF.

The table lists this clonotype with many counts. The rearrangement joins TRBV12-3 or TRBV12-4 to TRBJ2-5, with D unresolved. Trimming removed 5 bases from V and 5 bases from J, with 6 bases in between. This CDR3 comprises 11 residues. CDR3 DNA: TGTGCCAGCAGTCGTGGGGAGACCCAGTACTTC. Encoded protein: CASSRGETQYF.

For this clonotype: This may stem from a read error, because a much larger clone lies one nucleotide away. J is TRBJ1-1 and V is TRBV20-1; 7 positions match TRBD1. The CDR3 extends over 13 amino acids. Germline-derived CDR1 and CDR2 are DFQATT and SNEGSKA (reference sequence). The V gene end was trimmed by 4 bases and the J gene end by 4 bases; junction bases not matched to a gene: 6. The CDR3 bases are TGCAGTGCTAAATGGGACAGCGCCACTGAAGCTTTCTTT. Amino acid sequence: CSAKWDSATEAFF.

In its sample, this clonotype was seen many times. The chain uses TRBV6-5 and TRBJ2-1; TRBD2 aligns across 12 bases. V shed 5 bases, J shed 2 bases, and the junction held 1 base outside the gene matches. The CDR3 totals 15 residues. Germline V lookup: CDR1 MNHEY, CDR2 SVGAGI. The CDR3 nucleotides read TGTGCCAGCAGTCGGACTAGCGGGACCTACAATGAGCAGTTCTTC. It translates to CASSRTSGTYNEQFF.

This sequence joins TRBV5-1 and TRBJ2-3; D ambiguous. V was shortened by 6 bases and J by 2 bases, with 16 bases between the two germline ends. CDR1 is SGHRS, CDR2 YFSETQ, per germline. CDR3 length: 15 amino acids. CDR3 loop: CASMIQDTYTDTQYF. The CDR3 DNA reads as TGCGCCAGCATGATTCAGGATACTTACACAGATACGCAGTATTTT. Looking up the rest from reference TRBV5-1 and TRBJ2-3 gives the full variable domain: KAGVTQTPRYLIKTRGQQVTLSCSPISGHRSVSWYQQTPGQGLQFLFEYFSETQRNKGNFPGRFSGRQFSNSRSEMNVSTLELGDSALYLCASMIQDTYTDTQYFGPGTRLTVL.

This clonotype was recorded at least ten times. The CDR3 bases are TGTGCCAGCAGTACGACGTGGGTAGCGGCAGAGGGCCCAGATACGCAGTATTTT. It codes for CASSTTWVAAEGPDTQYF. This chain joins TRBV6-5 and TRBJ2-3; possible D gene TRBD2, 6 bases. Germline values: CDR1 MNHEY, CDR2 SVGAGI. The CDR3 length is 18 residues. Trimming removed 5 bases from V and 4 bases from J, with 25 bases in between.

CDR3 protein: CALVQSSTDTQYF. The CDR3 coding sequence is TGTGCCCTGGTGCAGTCTAGCACAGATACGCAGTATTTT. The chain links TRBV7-9 to TRBJ2-3; the D is unclear. The germline V gene has CDR1 SEHNR and CDR2 FQNEAQ (reference sequence). Trimming shortened V by 11 bases and J by 0 bases, and 12 bases separated the two germline ends. The CDR3 covers 13 residues.

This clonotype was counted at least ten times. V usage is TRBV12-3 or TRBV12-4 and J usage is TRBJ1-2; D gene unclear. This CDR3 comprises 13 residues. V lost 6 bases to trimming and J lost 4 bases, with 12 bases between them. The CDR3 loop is CASSLSSGYGYTF. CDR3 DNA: TGTGCCAGCAGCCTAAGCTCGGGCTATGGCTACACCTTC.

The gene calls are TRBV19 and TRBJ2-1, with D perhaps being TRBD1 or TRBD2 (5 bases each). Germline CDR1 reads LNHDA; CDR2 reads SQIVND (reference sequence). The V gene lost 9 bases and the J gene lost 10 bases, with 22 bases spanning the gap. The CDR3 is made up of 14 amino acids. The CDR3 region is CARNGATLHFEQFF. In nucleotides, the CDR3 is TGTGCCAGAAACGGGGCTACTCTGCATTTCGAGCAGTTCTTC.

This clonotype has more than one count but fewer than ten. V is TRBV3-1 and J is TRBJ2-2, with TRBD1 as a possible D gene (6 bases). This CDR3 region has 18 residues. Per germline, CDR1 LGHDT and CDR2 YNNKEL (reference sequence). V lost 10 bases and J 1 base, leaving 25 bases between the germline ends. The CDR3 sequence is CATCQVPDMTGNTGELFF. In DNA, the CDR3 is TGTGCCACCTGCCAAGTCCCTGACATGACAGGGAACACCGGGGAGCTGTTTTTT.

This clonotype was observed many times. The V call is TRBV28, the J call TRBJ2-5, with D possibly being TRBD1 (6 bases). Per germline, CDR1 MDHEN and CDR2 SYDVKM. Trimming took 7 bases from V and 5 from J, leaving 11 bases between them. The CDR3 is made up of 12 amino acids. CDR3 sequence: CASTQGLETQYF. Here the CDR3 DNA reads TGTGCCAGCACCCAGGGGCTGGAGACCCAGTACTTC.

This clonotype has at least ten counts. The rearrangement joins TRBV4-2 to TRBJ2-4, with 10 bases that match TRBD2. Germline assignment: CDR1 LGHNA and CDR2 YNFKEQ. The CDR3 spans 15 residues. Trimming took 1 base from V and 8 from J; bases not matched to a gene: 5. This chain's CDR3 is CASSQGASGRDIQYF. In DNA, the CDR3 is TGTGCCAGCAGCCAAGGGGCTAGCGGGAGAGACATTCAGTACTTC.

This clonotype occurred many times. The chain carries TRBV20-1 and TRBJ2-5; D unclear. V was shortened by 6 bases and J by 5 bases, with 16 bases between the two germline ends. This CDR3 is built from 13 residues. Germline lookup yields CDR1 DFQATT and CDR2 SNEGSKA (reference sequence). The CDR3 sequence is CSAAPRVGETQYF. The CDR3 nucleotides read TGCAGTGCGGCACCTCGGGTCGGGGAGACCCAGTACTTC.

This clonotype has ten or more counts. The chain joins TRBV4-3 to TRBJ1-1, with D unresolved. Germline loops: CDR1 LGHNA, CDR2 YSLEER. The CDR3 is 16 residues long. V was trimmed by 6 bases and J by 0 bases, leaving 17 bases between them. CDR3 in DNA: TGCGCCAGCAGATCCACAACTCCGGGCCTGAACACTGAAGCTTTCTTT. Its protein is CASRSTTPGLNTEAFF.

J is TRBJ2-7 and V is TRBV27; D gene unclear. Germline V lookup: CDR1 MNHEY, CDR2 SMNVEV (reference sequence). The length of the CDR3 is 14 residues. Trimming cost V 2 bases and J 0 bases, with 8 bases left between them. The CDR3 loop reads CASSLDGFSYEQYF. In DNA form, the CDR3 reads TGTGCCAGCAGTTTAGACGGATTCTCCTACGAGCAGTACTTC.

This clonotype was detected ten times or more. The CDR3 sequence is CSVDPGHTDTQYF. The CDR3 DNA sequence: TGCAGCGTTGATCCGGGCCACACAGATACGCAGTATTTT. J is TRBJ2-3 and V is TRBV29-1; D is uncertain. CDR3 length: 13 amino acids. Trimming cost V 3 bases and J 2 bases, with 9 bases left between them. Germline V lookup: CDR1 SQVTM, CDR2 ANQGSEA.

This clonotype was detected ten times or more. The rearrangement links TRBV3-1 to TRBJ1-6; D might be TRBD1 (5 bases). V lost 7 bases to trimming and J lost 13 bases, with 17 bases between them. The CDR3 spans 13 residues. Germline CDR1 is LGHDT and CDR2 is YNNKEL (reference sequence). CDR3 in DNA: TGTGCCAGCACTCATGCGGGGGGAGCGCCCCTCCACTTT. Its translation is CASTHAGGAPLHF.

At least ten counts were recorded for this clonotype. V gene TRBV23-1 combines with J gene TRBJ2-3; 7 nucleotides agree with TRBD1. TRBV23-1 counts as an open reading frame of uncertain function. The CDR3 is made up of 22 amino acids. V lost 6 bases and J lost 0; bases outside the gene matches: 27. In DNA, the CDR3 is TGCGCCAGCAGATCAAACGGTGAAGGGGCGCAGGGGGTAGCACTCAGCACAGATACGCAGTATTTT. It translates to CASRSNGEGAQGVALSTDTQYF.

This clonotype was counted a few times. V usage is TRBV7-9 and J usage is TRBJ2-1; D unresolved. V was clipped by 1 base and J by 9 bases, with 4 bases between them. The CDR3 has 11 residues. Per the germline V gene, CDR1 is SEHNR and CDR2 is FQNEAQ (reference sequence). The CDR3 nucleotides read TGTGCCAGCAGCTTAGAAATTGAGCAGTTCTTC. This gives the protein CASSLEIEQFF.

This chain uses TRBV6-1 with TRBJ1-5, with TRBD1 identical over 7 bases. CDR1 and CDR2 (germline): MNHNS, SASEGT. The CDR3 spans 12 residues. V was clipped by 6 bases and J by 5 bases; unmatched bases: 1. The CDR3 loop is CASRTGYQPQHF. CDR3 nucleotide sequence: TGTGCCAGCAGGACAGGGTATCAGCCCCAGCATTTT.

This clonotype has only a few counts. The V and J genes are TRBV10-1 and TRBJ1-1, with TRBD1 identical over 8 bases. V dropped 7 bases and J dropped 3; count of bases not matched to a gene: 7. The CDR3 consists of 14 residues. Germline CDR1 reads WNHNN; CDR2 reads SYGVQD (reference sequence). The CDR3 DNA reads TGCGCCAGCAAGGACAGGGTCACGGACACTGAAGCTTTCTTT. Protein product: CASKDRVTDTEAFF.

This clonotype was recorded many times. CDR3 nucleotide sequence: TGTGCCAGCAGCCGAGATGGACAGGGTGTGTCTGAAGCTTTCTTT. Amino acid sequence: CASSRDGQGVSEAFF. The V call is TRBV7-3, the J call TRBJ1-1; 8 bases line up with TRBD1. This CDR3 comprises 15 residues. Germline loops: CDR1 SGHTA, CDR2 FQGTGA. J gave up 6 bases and V 5 bases, and 11 bases lay outside the gene matches.

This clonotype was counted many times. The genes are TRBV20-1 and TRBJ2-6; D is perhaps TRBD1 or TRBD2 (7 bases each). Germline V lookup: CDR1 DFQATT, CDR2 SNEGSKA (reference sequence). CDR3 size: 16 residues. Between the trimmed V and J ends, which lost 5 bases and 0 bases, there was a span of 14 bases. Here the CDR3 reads CSAAGGGSSGANVLTF. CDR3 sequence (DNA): TGCAGTGCTGCAGGGGGGGGTAGCTCTGGGGCCAACGTCCTGACTTTC.

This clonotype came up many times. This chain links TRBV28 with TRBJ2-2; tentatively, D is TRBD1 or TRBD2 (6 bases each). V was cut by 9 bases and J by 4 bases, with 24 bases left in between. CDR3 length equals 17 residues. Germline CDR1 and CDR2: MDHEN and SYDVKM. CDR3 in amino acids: CASRSPSGDMITGELFF. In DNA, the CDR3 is TGTGCCAGTCGATCCCCCTCGGGGGACATGATCACCGGGGAGCTGTTTTTT.

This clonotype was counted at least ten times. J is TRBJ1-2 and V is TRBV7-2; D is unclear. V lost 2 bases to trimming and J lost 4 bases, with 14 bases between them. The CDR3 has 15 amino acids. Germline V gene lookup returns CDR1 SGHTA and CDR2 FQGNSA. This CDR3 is CASSLFVASGYGYTF. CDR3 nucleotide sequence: TGTGCCAGCAGCTTATTCGTGGCCTCGGGCTATGGCTACACCTTC.

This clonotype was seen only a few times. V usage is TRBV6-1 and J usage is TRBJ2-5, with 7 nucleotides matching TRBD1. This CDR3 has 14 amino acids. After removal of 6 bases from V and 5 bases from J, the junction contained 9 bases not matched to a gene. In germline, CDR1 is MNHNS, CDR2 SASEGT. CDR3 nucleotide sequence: TGTGCCAGCAGGCAGGGACAGTTGGTGGAGACCCAGTACTTC. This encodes CASRQGQLVETQYF.

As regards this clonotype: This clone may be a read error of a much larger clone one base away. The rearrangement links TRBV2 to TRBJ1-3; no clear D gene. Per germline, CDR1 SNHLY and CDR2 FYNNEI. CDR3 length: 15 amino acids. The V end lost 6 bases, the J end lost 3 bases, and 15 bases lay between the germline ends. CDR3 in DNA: TGTGCCAGCAGAGCCTCGAACGATAATGGAAACACCATATATTTT. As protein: CASRASNDNGNTIYF.